The 28 T cell receptor beta chains below all came from one sample that was sequenced in a study of T cells expressing NK-cell markers. TCRdb reanalyzed the 5' RACE reads, giving one entry per CDR3 protein sequence and no DNA. The sample data list about 390,000 distinct CDR3 sequences. The source material was blood T cells: a sorted CD56 or NKG2C T cell subset, CD4+ or CD8+ T cells, or bulk PBMC T cells (not recorded which). These receptors were obtained from a woman between 45 and 65 years old in good health.

The CDR3 sequence: CASGERWGTDTQYF. This chain links TRBV6-2 or TRBV6-3 with TRBJ2-3. CDR1 is MNHEY and CDR2 is SVGEGT in the germline V gene. The CDR3 runs to 14 residues.

The chain employs TRBV5-6 and TRBJ2-5; TCRdb selects TRBD1, and the lack of DNA leaves this call unchecked. CDR1 is SGHDT, CDR2 YYEEEE, per germline. The CDR3 length is 16 residues. The CDR3 spells CASSVELWTGDETQYF. The full variable domain, its missing parts supplied by reference TRBV5-6 and TRBJ2-5, is DAGVTQSPTHLIKTRGQQVTLRCSPKSGHDTVSWYQQALGQGPQFIFQYYEEEERQRGNFPDRFSGHQFPNYSSELNVNALLLGDSALYLCASSVELWTGDETQYFGPGTRLLVL.

V usage is TRBV7-2 and J usage is TRBJ2-5; TCRdb calls TRBD1, which cannot be checked without DNA. The CDR3 contains 15 residues. Germline CDR1 and CDR2: SGHTA and FQGNSA. CDR3 sequence: CASSSYHGTAETQYF.

The chain links TRBV6-2 or TRBV6-3 to TRBJ2-5. This CDR3 is 12 amino acids long. The germline V gene encodes CDR1 MNHEY and CDR2 SVGEGT. Here the CDR3 reads CASRPSRETPYF.

This chain uses TRBV12-5 with TRBJ2-3; TCRdb names TRBD1, which stays unverified in the absence of DNA. The length of the CDR3 is 16 residues. The germline CDR1 and CDR2 sequences are LGHNT and FRNRAP. CDR3 protein: CASEIQGKEVTDTQYF.

This chain uses TRBV12-3 or TRBV12-4 with TRBJ1-1. The CDR3 is 12 residues long. CDR3 sequence reads: CASSFFQGQAFF.

The chain couples TRBV7-9 to TRBJ2-1; checking the TCRdb D call of TRBD1 is not possible without DNA. The CDR3 extends over 19 amino acids. Germline V gene sequence: CDR1 SEHNR, CDR2 FQNEAQ (reference sequence). CDR3 loop: CASSLGTKTRSSSYNEQFF.

V and J are TRBV12-3 or TRBV12-4 and TRBJ2-5; TCRdb designates TRBD1, a call that cannot be tested without DNA. The length of the CDR3 is 14 residues. CDR3 region: CASSPADPPRTQYF.

The chain is built from TRBV30 and TRBJ2-6; the D gene TCRdb calls, TRBD2, cannot be checked with no DNA. CDR3 length equals 15 residues. Germline V lookup: CDR1 GTSNPN, CDR2 SVGIG (reference sequence). The CDR3 is CAWSPTRAGANVLTF.

The chain employs TRBV21-1 and TRBJ2-1; TCRdb's assignment of TRBD1 cannot be checked, as there is no DNA. TRBV21-1 is designated a pseudogene. There are 12 residues in the CDR3. CDR3 sequence reads: CASSKPGVAQFF.

The V call is TRBV27, the J call TRBJ2-1; as DNA is missing, the TRBD1 call by TCRdb cannot be tested. The CDR3 is made up of 13 amino acids. Germline V gene lookup returns CDR1 MNHEY and CDR2 SMNVEV (reference sequence). The CDR3 loop is CASSIPGGSRQFF.

The chain has TRBV2 and TRBJ2-7; TCRdb names TRBD2, which stays unverified in the absence of DNA. This CDR3 spans 15 amino acids. In germline, CDR1 is SNHLY, CDR2 FYNNEI. The CDR3: CASSVQGLGIYEQYF. The full variable domain, in which reference TRBV2 and TRBJ2-7 provide the parts outside the CDR3, is EPEVTQTPSHQVTQMGQEVILRCVPISNHLYFYWYRQILGQKVEFLVSFYNNEISEKSEIFDDQFSVERPDGSNFTLKIRSTKLEDSAMYFCASSVQGLGIYEQYFGPGTRLTVT.

The chain couples TRBV4-1 to TRBJ2-6; there is no DNA to check the TCRdb D call of TRBD1. This CDR3 has 19 residues. The germline CDR1 and CDR2 sequences are MGHRA and YSYEKL. CDR3 in amino acids: CASSQVTTGVSSGANVLTF.

The rearrangement uses TRBV11-2 and TRBJ2-7; TCRdb picks TRBD1, but there is no DNA to check that call. Germline V gives CDR1 SGHAT, CDR2 FQNNGV. CDR3 length equals 15 residues. The CDR3 protein is CASSQQGTTAYEQYF.

CDR3 region: CASSYFASGTRGNEQFF. The genes are TRBV6-6 and TRBJ2-1; TCRdb outputs TRBD2, but without DNA this stays unchecked. The CDR3 covers 17 residues. CDR1 is MNHNY, CDR2 SVGAGI, per germline (reference sequence).

This chain connects TRBV6-6 to TRBJ1-1. The CDR3 sequence is 14 residues long. Germline loops: CDR1 MNHNY, CDR2 SVGAGI (reference sequence). CDR3 loop: CASSYSRQEGRSFF.

This chain joins TRBV5-1 and TRBJ1-6. The CDR3 has 13 residues. Germline CDR1 SGHRS, CDR2 YFSETQ. The CDR3 is CASSLAGDKPLHF. Based on the CDR3 plus reference TRBV5-1 and TRBJ1-6, the full variable domain is KAGVTQTPRYLIKTRGQQVTLSCSPISGHRSVSWYQQTPGQGLQFLFEYFSETQRNKGNFPGRFSGRQFSNSRSEMNVSTLELGDSALYLCASSLAGDKPLHFGNGTRLTVT.

V usage is TRBV9 and J usage is TRBJ2-7; TCRdb names TRBD2, which stays unverified in the absence of DNA. Per germline, CDR1 SGDLS and CDR2 YYNGEE. The CDR3 is 16 residues long. CDR3 amino acids: CASSVEASRISYEQYF.

The V gene is TRBV7-9, the J gene TRBJ2-7. Germline loops: CDR1 SEHNR, CDR2 FQNEAQ (reference sequence). The CDR3 is 13 amino acids. This chain's CDR3 is CASSFSSVDEQYF.

CDR3 region: CASSAGVLAKNIQYF. V gene TRBV5-1 combines with J gene TRBJ2-4. The CDR3 spans 15 residues. Germline values: CDR1 SGHRS, CDR2 YFSETQ.

The J gene is TRBJ2-1, the V gene TRBV6-1; lacking DNA, the TRBD1 call made by TCRdb goes unchecked. Germline CDR1 and CDR2: MNHNS and SASEGT. This CDR3 spans 15 amino acids. This chain's CDR3 is CASSRTGGYYNEQFF.

This chain connects TRBV10-2 to TRBJ2-5. The CDR3 length is 13 residues. Germline V gene sequence: CDR1 WSHSY, CDR2 SAAADI. CDR3 sequence: CASSDKWGETQYF.

V is TRBV5-4 and J is TRBJ2-2. CDR3 length: 15 amino acids. In germline, CDR1 is SGHNT, CDR2 YYREEE (reference sequence). The CDR3 here is CASSSRVLRTGELFF. The full variable domain, completed using reference TRBV5-4 and TRBJ2-2, is ETGVTQSPTHLIKTRGQQVTLRCSSQSGHNTVSWYQQALGQGPQFIFQYYREEENGRGNFPPRFSGLQFPNYSSELNVNALELDDSALYLCASSSRVLRTGELFFGEGSRLTVL.

The rearrangement links TRBV20-1 to TRBJ1-3; as DNA is missing, the TRBD1 call by TCRdb cannot be tested. This CDR3 contains 12 residues. Germline CDR1 is DFQATT and CDR2 is SNEGSKA (reference sequence). The CDR3 spells CSIPGSGNTIYF.

The rearrangement links TRBV5-1 to TRBJ1-5; TCRdb's assignment of TRBD1 cannot be checked, as there is no DNA. The CDR3 totals 15 residues. Germline V gives CDR1 SGHRS, CDR2 YFSETQ. The CDR3 protein is CASSLGWGLNQPQHF.

The chain links TRBV27 to TRBJ2-1; TCRdb indicates TRBD2, and absent DNA this call remains unverified. Germline V gene data show CDR1 as MNHEY and CDR2 as SMNVEV (reference sequence). This CDR3 spans 16 amino acids. The CDR3 region is CASIPVAGLGYNEQFF.

The chain carries TRBV11-3 and TRBJ2-1; TCRdb's D call of TRBD2 is untestable without DNA. The germline gives CDR1 SGHNT, CDR2 YENEEA. This CDR3 contains 16 residues. CDR3 amino acids: CASSLSPGLTNNEQFF.

The V and J genes are TRBV20-1 and TRBJ2-1; absent DNA, TCRdb's TRBD2 call cannot be checked. Germline CDR1 is DFQATT and CDR2 is SNEGSKA (reference sequence). The CDR3 loop spans 14 amino acids. The CDR3 sequence is CSAIGRLGNNEQFF.